What follows are 18 T cell receptor beta chains derived from one specimen sequenced in a study of cytomegalovirus exposure and HLA in healthy donors. The PCR employed 60 Vbeta primers together with 13 Jbeta primers. Method: immunoSEQ multiplex PCR; TCRdb's copy keeps in-frame clones and lacks some. This table holds about 130,000 clones, roughly 70% found once. What was sequenced was PBMCs. The source is a man aged 35 to 55 in good health and CMV-seropositive.

The genes are TRBV29-1 and TRBJ1-1, with D possibly matching TRBD1 (6 bases). Trimming took 4 bases from V and 0 from J, leaving 15 bases between them. Germline CDR1 SQVTM, CDR2 ANQGSEA. This CDR3 region has 15 residues. The CDR3 DNA follows: TGCAGCGTTGTTAACAAAGGGGGTATGAACACTGAAGCTTTCTTT. Encoded protein: CSVVNKGGMNTEAFF.

DNA of the CDR3: TGTGCCAGCAGTGGAGGGACTAGCGACACAGATACGCAGTATTTT. It yields the protein CASSGGTSDTDTQYF. V is TRBV2 and J is TRBJ2-3; 10 nucleotides match TRBD2. Germline V gene data show CDR1 as SNHLY and CDR2 as FYNNEI. V lost 4 bases and J lost 2; bases outside the gene matches: 3. The CDR3 consists of 15 residues.

The rearrangement joins TRBV25-1 to TRBJ2-1, with TRBD2 identical over 7 bases. The CDR3 is 16 amino acids. Germline CDR1 MGHDK, CDR2 SYGVNS. V lost 2 bases to trimming and J lost 7 bases; unmatched junction nucleotides: 11. The CDR3 nucleotides read TGTGCCAGCAGTGAAAGGCTACTAGCCGGGAGGAATGAGCAGTTCTTC. This gives the protein CASSERLLAGRNEQFF.

The chain combines TRBV29-1 with TRBJ2-5, with a tentative D call TRBD1 (5 bases). Germline V gene lookup returns CDR1 SQVTM and CDR2 ANQGSEA. V lost 4 bases and J 4 bases, leaving 13 bases between the germline ends. The CDR3 is 13 amino acids. CDR3 region: CSVVSAGLETQYF. CDR3 DNA: TGCAGCGTTGTCTCGGCAGGGTTAGAGACCCAGTACTTC.

The chain joins TRBV20-1 to TRBJ1-2; D is unresolved. The CDR3 spans 11 residues. Trimming removed 4 bases from V and 8 bases from J, with 11 bases in between. CDR1 is DFQATT, CDR2 SNEGSKA, per germline (reference sequence). The CDR3 DNA sequence: TGCAGTGCTACTCGGGAATACGGCTACACCTTC. This encodes CSATREYGYTF.

The chain employs TRBV6-1 and TRBJ2-1, with D possibly TRBD2 on 5 matching bases. Deletions cut 3 bases from V and 6 bases from J, with 18 bases between. Germline V gene data show CDR1 as MNHNS and CDR2 as SASEGT. The CDR3 loop spans 16 amino acids. The CDR3 loop is CASSDLGAHPVNEQFF. CDR3 coding DNA: TGTGCCAGCAGTGATTTGGGAGCCCATCCTGTCAATGAGCAGTTCTTC.

In its sample, this clone was seen once. V usage is TRBV27 and J usage is TRBJ2-3; 12 nucleotides line up with TRBD2. V shed 7 bases, J shed 8 bases, and the junction held 4 bases outside the gene matches. This CDR3 region has 13 residues. The germline CDR1 and CDR2 sequences are MNHEY and SMNVEV (reference sequence). The CDR3 here is CASMTSGSPTQYF. DNA for the CDR3: TGTGCCAGCATGACTAGCGGGAGCCCTACGCAGTATTTT.

The V call is TRBV19, the J call TRBJ1-6; D is perhaps TRBD1 (5 bases). CDR1 and CDR2 from the germline V gene are LNHDA and SQIVND (reference sequence). The germline V and J ends were trimmed by 8 bases and 0 bases, with 17 bases remaining between them. The CDR3 extends over 17 amino acids. This chain's CDR3 is CASRKGERSSYNSPLHF. The CDR3 DNA follows: TGTGCCAGTCGGAAAGGGGAAAGGAGCTCCTATAATTCACCCCTCCACTTT. Full variable domain (outside the CDR3, taken from reference TRBV19 and TRBJ1-6): DGGITQSPKYLFRKEGQNVTLSCEQNLNHDAMYWYRQDPGQGLRLIYYSQIVNDFQKGDIAEGYSVSREKKESFPLTVTSAQKNPTAFYLCASRKGERSSYNSPLHFGNGTRLTVT.

The rearrangement uses TRBV30 and TRBJ2-2, with TRBD1 matching 8 bases. This CDR3 is built from 14 residues. The V and J ends lost 3 bases and 7 bases, in that order; junction bases with no gene match: 7. Germline V CDR1 and CDR2: GTSNPN, SVGIG (reference sequence). The CDR3 DNA sequence: TGTGCCTGGAGCACCGGGACAGGCGACGGGGAGCTGTTTTTT. Translation: CAWSTGTGDGELFF.

This chain joins TRBV4-1 and TRBJ2-7; 8 nucleotides match TRBD1. The CDR3 has 16 residues. Trimming cost V 0 bases and J 2 bases; bases outside gene matches: 6. The germline gives CDR1 MGHRA, CDR2 YSYEKL. The CDR3 bases are TGCGCCAGCAGCCAAGATTGGCAGGGGGCCCCCTACGAGCAGTACTTC. Protein: CASSQDWQGAPYEQYF.

In this sample, this clone turned up a few times. This chain joins TRBV7-2 and TRBJ1-5, with a tentative D call TRBD1 (6 bases). This CDR3 region has 15 residues. Germline V gene lookup returns CDR1 SGHTA and CDR2 FQGNSA. V dropped 1 base and J dropped 7 bases, with 14 bases sitting between them. The CDR3 coding sequence is TGTGCCAGCAGCTTAGAATGGGGGGGCCGACAGCCCCAGCATTTT. Protein product: CASSLEWGGRQPQHF.

The J gene is TRBJ1-2, the V gene TRBV9; unclear D gene. The CDR3 length is 11 residues. Trimming cost V 4 bases and J 8 bases, with 9 bases left between them. Germline values: CDR1 SGDLS, CDR2 YYNGEE. CDR3 bases: TGTGCCAGCAGCTCCAGAGGGGGCTACACCTTC. It specifies CASSSRGGYTF. Looking up the rest from reference TRBV9 and TRBJ1-2 gives the full variable domain: DSGVTQTPKHLITATGQRVTLRCSPRSGDLSVYWYQQSLDQGLQFLIQYYNGEERAKGNILERFSAQQFPDLHSELNLSSLELGDSALYFCASSSRGGYTFGSGTRLTVV.

The chain joins TRBV5-1 to TRBJ1-1; 7 nucleotides match TRBD1. Unmatched junction bases numbered 7, after V lost 5 bases and J lost 0 bases. Germline V CDR1 and CDR2: SGHRS, YFSETQ. CDR3 length: 15 residues. CDR3 in amino acids: CASSSRDSMNTEAFF. The DNA for the CDR3 is TGCGCCAGCAGTTCCCGGGACAGTATGAACACTGAAGCTTTCTTT.

This chain joins TRBV4-3 and TRBJ2-1; 9 positions match TRBD2. Germline V gene lookup returns CDR1 LGHNA and CDR2 YSLEER. With V trimmed by 4 bases and J by 4 bases, 5 bases remained unmatched. CDR3 length equals 15 residues. The DNA for the CDR3 is TGCGCCAGCAGCCGAGGGCGGGAGGGATACAATGAGCAGTTCTTC. It translates to CASSRGREGYNEQFF.

V and J are TRBV2 and TRBJ2-3, with TRBD1 as a possible D gene (5 bases). Trimming stripped 2 bases from V and 4 bases from J, with 7 bases between. CDR1 SNHLY and CDR2 FYNNEI come from the germline V gene. The CDR3 totals 13 residues. As DNA, the CDR3 is TGTGCCAGCAGTGAACAGGGCTCAGATACGCAGTATTTT. Its translation is CASSEQGSDTQYF.

This clone was observed a few times. J is TRBJ2-2 and V is TRBV6-5; no reliable D call. Trimming took off 7 bases at V and 4 bases at J, with 10 bases between the two ends. The CDR3 runs to 13 residues. Per germline, CDR1 MNHEY and CDR2 SVGAGI. DNA for the CDR3: TGTGCCAGCACTCCCAGAACCACCGGGGAGCTGTTTTTT. It yields the protein CASTPRTTGELFF.

The chain combines TRBV5-1 with TRBJ1-6; TRBD1 agrees at 10 bases. The junction had 7 bases not matched to a gene; V was cut back by 4 bases and J by 0 bases. This CDR3 contains 18 residues. Germline V gives CDR1 SGHRS, CDR2 YFSETQ. The CDR3 loop is CASSLMDRGSSYNSPLHF. CDR3 coding DNA: TGCGCCAGCAGCCTAATGGACAGGGGGAGCTCCTATAATTCACCCCTCCACTTT.

The chain has TRBV6-1 and TRBJ2-3; 7 nucleotides line up with TRBD2. Unmatched junction bases numbered 10, after V lost 2 bases and J lost 8 bases. The CDR3 covers 15 residues. Germline CDR1 and CDR2: MNHNS and SASEGT. In nucleotides, the CDR3 is TGTGCCAGCAGTGAACGGAGCGGGGCGTTCGGTACGCAGTATTTT. Its protein product is CASSERSGAFGTQYF.